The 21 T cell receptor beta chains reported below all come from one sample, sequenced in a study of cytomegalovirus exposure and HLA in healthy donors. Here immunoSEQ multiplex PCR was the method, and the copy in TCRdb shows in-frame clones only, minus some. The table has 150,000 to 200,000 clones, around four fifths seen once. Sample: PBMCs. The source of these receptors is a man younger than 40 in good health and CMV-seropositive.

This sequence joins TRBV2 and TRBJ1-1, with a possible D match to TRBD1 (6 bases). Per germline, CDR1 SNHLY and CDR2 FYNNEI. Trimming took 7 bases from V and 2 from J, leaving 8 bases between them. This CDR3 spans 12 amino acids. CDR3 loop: CASKDRNTEAFF. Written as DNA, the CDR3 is TGTGCCAGCAAGGACAGAAACACTGAAGCTTTCTTT.

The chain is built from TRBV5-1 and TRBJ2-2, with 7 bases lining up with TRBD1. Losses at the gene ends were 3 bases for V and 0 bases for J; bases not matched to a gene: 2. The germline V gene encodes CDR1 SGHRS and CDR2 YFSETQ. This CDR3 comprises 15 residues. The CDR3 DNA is TGCGCCAGCAGCTACGGGACAGCGAACACCGGGGAGCTGTTTTTT. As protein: CASSYGTANTGELFF.

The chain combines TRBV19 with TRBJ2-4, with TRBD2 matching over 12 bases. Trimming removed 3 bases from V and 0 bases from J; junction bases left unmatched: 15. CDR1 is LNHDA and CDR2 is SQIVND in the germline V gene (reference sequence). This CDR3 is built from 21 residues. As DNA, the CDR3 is TGTGCCAGTAGTATGGACGGACTAGCGGGGTTTGGCACGGTAGCCAAAAACATTCAGTACTTC. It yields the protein CASSMDGLAGFGTVAKNIQYF.

The CDR3 DNA reads TGTGCCAGCAGTGGCAATCTAGCGGGGGTAGAGACCCAGTACTTC. Protein sequence: CASSGNLAGVETQYF. V gene TRBV27 combines with J gene TRBJ2-5; 10 nucleotides align to TRBD2. Germline loops: CDR1 MNHEY, CDR2 SMNVEV (reference sequence). V dropped 5 bases and J dropped 4; count of bases not matched to a gene: 7. The CDR3 runs to 15 residues.

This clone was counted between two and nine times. This CDR3 reads CASSLGTARDTQYF. The CDR3 DNA is TGTGCCAGCAGCTTGGGGACAGCCCGAGATACGCAGTATTTT. The rearrangement links TRBV5-5 to TRBJ2-3; tentative D call: TRBD1 (6 bases). Germline loops: CDR1 SGHKS, CDR2 YYEKEE (reference sequence). The CDR3 spans 14 residues. V shed 0 bases and J shed 5 bases, with 10 bases lying between them.

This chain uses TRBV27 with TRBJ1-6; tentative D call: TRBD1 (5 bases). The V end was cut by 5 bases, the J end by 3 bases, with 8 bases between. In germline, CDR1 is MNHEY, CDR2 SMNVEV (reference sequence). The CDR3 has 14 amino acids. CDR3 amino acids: CASSIQGYNSPLHF. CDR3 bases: TGTGCCAGCAGTATCCAGGGCTATAATTCACCCCTCCACTTT.

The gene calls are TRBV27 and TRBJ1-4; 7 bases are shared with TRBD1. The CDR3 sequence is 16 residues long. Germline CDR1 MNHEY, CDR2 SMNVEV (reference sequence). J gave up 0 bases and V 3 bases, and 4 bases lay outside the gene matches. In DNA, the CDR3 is TGTGCCAGCAGTTTTGGGCAGGGGGCAACTAATGAAAAACTGTTTTTT. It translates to CASSFGQGATNEKLFF.

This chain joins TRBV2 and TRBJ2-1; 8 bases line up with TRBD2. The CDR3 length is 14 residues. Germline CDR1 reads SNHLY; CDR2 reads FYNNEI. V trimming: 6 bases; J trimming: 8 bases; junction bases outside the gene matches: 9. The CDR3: CASRWRGEFDEQFF. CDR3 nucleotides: TGTGCCAGCAGGTGGCGGGGGGAATTCGATGAGCAGTTCTTC.

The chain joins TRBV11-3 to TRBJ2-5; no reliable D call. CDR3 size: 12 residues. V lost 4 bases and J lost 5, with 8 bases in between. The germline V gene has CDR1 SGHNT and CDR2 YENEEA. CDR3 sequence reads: CASSSGSETQYF. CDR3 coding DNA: TGTGCCAGCAGCTCAGGAAGCGAGACCCAGTACTTC.

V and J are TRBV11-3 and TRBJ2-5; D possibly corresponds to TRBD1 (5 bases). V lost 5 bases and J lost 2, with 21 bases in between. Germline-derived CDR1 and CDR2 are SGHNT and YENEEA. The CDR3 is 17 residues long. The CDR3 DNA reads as TGTGCCAGCAGCCCCCGCGGAAGGGGCGCTGGTCAAGAGACCCAGTACTTC. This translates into CASSPRGRGAGQETQYF.

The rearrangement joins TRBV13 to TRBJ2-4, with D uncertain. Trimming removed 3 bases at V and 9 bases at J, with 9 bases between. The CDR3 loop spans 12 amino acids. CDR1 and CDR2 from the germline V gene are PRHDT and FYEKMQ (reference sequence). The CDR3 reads CASSFPPGIQYF. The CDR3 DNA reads TGTGCCAGCAGCTTCCCTCCGGGCATTCAGTACTTC.

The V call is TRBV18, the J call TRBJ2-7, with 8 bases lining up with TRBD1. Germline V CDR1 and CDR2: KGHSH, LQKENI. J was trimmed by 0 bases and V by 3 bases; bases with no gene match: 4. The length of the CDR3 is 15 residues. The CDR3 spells CASSPGTGVSYEQYF. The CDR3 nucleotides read TGTGCCAGCTCACCCGGGACAGGAGTCTCCTACGAGCAGTACTTC.

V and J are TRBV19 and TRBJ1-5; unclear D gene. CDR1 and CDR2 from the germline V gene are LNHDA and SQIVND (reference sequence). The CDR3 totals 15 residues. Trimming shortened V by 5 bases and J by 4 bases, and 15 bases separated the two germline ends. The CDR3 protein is CASSSIRTENQPQHF. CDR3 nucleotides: TGTGCCAGTAGTTCCATCAGGACTGAGAATCAGCCCCAGCATTTT.

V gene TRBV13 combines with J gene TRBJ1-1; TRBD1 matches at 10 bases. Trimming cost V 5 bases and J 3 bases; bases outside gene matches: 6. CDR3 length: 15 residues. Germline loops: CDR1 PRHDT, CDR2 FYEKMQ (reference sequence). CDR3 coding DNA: TGTGCCAGCAGCCCCGACAGGGGGCGGGACACTGAAGCTTTCTTT. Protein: CASSPDRGRDTEAFF.

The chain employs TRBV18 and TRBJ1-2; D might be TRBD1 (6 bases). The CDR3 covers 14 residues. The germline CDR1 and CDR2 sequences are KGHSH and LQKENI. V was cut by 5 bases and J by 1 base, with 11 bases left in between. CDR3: CASSGGLVNYGYTF. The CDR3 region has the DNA TGTGCCAGCTCAGGGGGCTTGGTTAACTATGGCTACACCTTC.

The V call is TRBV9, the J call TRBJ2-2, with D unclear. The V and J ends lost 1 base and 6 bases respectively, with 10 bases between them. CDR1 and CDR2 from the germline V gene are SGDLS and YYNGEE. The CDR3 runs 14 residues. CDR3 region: CASSVKLEAGELFF. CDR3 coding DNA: TGTGCCAGCAGCGTAAAGCTAGAGGCCGGGGAGCTGTTTTTT. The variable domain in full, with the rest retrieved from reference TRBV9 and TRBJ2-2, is DSGVTQTPKHLITATGQRVTLRCSPRSGDLSVYWYQQSLDQGLQFLIQYYNGEERAKGNILERFSAQQFPDLHSELNLSSLELGDSALYFCASSVKLEAGELFFGEGSRLTVL.

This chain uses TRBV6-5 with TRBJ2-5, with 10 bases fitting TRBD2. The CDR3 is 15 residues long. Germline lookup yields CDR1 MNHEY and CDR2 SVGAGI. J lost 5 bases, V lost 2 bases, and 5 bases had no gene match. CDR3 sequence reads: CASSYGAGGPETQYF. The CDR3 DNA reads TGTGCCAGCAGTTACGGAGCGGGGGGGCCCGAGACCCAGTACTTC.

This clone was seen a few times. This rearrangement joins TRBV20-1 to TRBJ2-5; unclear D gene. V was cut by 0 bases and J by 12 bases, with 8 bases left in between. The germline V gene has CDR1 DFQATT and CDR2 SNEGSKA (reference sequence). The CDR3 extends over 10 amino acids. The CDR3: CSARDPREYF. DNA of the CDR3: TGCAGTGCTAGAGATCCCCGAGAGTACTTC.

The CDR3 DNA follows: TGCGCCAGCAGCTTGGTTGGCCTAGCGGCAGTCAATGAGCAGTTCTTC. Amino acids: CASSLVGLAAVNEQFF. The V gene is TRBV5-1, the J gene TRBJ2-1; TRBD2 aligns across 7 bases. Per the germline V gene, CDR1 is SGHRS and CDR2 is YFSETQ. The junction had 9 bases not matched to a gene; V was cut back by 0 bases and J by 6 bases. CDR3 length equals 16 residues.

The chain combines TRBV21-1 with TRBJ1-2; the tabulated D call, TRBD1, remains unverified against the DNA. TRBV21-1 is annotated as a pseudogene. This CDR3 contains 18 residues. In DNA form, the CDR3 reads TGTGCCAGCAGCAAAGGGGGGACAGGGGTCCCCGGGTACTATGGCTACACCTTC. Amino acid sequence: CASSKGGTGVPGYYGYTF.

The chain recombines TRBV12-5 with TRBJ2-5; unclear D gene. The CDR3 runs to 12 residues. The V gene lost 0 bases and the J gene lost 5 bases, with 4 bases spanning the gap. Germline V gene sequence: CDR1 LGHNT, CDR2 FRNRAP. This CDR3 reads CASGLVEETQYF. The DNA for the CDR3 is TGTGCTAGTGGTTTGGTAGAGGAGACCCAGTACTTC.